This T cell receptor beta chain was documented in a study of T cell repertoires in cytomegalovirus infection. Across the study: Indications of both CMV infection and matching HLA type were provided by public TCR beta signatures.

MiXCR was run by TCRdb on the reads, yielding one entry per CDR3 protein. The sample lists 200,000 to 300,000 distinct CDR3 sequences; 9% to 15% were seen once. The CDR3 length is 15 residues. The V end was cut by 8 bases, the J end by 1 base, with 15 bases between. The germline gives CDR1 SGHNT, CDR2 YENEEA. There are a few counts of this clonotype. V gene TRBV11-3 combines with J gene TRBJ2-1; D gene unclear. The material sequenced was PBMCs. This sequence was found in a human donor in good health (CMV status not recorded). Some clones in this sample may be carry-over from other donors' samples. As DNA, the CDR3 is TGTGCCAGCGAGGCCCTAGGCCCTTCCTACAATGAGCAGTTCTTC. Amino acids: CASEALGPSYNEQFF.